This T cell receptor beta chain is drawn from a study of cytomegalovirus exposure and HLA in healthy donors. General study results and limits: On later analysis, the bulk of CMV-associated TCR beta chains appeared to be HLA-restricted. V segments that were indistinguishable, TRBV6-2 and TRBV6-3 among them, were omitted from analysis.

PCR used 60 Vbeta primers and 13 Jbeta primers. Repertoires were generated with immunoSEQ multiplex PCR, while TCRdb's copy carries only in-frame clones and drops some. The sample shows about 200,000 clones, around 80% of them seen only once. V shed 4 bases and J 8 bases; nucleotides not matched to a gene: 10. This CDR3 contains 15 residues. Looked up from germline, CDR1 is SNHLY and CDR2 is FYNNEI. A word on this clone: Its antigen is still unknown.

The receptor was isolated from a man younger than 45 in good health and CMV-seronegative. Sequenced sample: PBMCs. The chain employs TRBV2 and TRBJ2-4; 8 positions match TRBD1. The CDR3 coding sequence is TGTGCCAGCAGTGGGGGGTCAGGGGGCCTGGACATTCAGTACTTC. It yields the protein CASSGGSGGLDIQYF.